A selection of T cell receptor beta chains follows, all from one sample in a study of blood T cell repertoires in COVID-19. Clones were read by immunoSEQ multiplex PCR, and TCRdb kept only the in-frame ones, dropping some. This table holds about 87,000 clones, 70% to 90% found once. The specimen was peripheral blood. The source is a human donor with acute or convalescent COVID-19. The donor label of this sample is uncertain. Each CDR3 is given with its conserved first and last residue. Fields, in order: J gene, V gene, CDR3 protein.

TRBJ2-3,TRBV11-3,CASSFAGTSASDTQYF
TRBJ2-3,TRBV4-3,CASSQDRDNTQYF
TRBJ2-7,TRBV21-1,CASSKVGLAGEYEQYF
TRBJ2-1,TRBV5-5,CASSLLRNEQFF
TRBJ2-7,TRBV6-2/TRBV6-3,CASSYSDRDPYEQYF
TRBJ1-1,TRBV28,CASSFSPARKLNTEAFF
TRBJ2-3,TRBV24-1,CATSDPGLAGTDTQYF
TRBJ2-2,TRBV5-6,CASSLGGRFTGELFF
TRBJ1-3,TRBV18,CASSPNPGGPFSGNTIYF
TRBJ1-5,TRBV11-3,CASSLGGGNQPQHF
TRBJ1-5,TRBV2,CASTGVGNQPQHF
TRBJ2-1,TRBV21-1,CASSKGSGGHSYNEQFF
TRBJ1-5,TRBV5-1,CASSPDGGSNQPQHF
TRBJ2-3,TRBV10-1,CASSERADTQYF
TRBJ1-2,TRBV2,CASSVEGARGYTF
TRBJ1-1,TRBV4-3,CASSRAGERTEAFF
TRBJ1-4,TRBV5-6,CASSAPPHREYSTNEKLFF
TRBJ1-5,TRBV19,CASSMGTGGGQPQHF
TRBJ1-2,TRBV24-1,CATSGDPINYGYTF
TRBJ2-3,TRBV7-3,CASSLGLAGGPTDTQYF
TRBJ2-5,TRBV18,CASSPPSGSKETQYF
TRBJ1-3,TRBV5-1,CASSLAGTGSGNTIYF
TRBJ2-5,TRBV5-1,CASSTDGGQETQYF
TRBJ2-7,TRBV30,CAWSPSTYEQYF
TRBJ1-5,TRBV19,CASTQRNQPQHF
TRBJ1-2,TRBV5-8,CASSGTGNYGYTF
TRBJ1-2,TRBV19,CASSTPRRRRDYGYTF
TRBJ1-5,TRBV6-1,CASSESRGSNQPQHF
TRBJ2-3,TRBV7-3,CASSLLAGFTDTQYF
TRBJ2-7,TRBV11-3,CASSPSPVAAGQYF
TRBJ2-5,TRBV6-4,CASSRDRPGEETQYF
TRBJ2-7,TRBV28,CAILGQGNSLQYF
TRBJ1-2,TRBV9,CASSGRHSGYGYTF
TRBJ2-7,TRBV19,CASSIAGGSSYEQYF
TRBJ2-7,TRBV10-3,CAISELPGQAYEQYF
TRBJ1-1,TRBV20-1,CSASSYGAFF
TRBJ2-3,TRBV5-4,CASSLNLGGAGGPTDTQYF
TRBJ2-1,TRBV5-3,CARSFTSPGQVYNEQFF
TRBJ1-3,TRBV6-2/TRBV6-3,CASNPADRGSGNTIYF
TRBJ2-2,TRBV18,CARPEKEAPGELFF
TRBJ2-5,TRBV24-1,CATSDLGAGQETQYF
TRBJ2-5,TRBV7-2,CASSSGTSGGETQYF
TRBJ2-6,TRBV18,CASSPLSSASGGNSGANVLTF
TRBJ1-2,TRBV7-2,CASSPDRGRDGYTF
TRBJ2-7,TRBV6-5,CASRTTGRYEQYF
TRBJ2-2,TRBV18,CASSPLRFTGNSPGELFF
TRBJ1-5,TRBV19,CASREGQYQPQHF
TRBJ2-2,TRBV5-8,CASSLFAGNTGELFF
TRBJ1-1,TRBV2,CASSPRGGTEAFF
TRBJ2-2,TRBV7-2,CASSSTLEAGELFF
TRBJ2-7,TRBV6-5,CASSTGTALEQYF
TRBJ1-1,TRBV5-5,CASSPGTDEAFF
TRBJ1-1,TRBV5-5,CASSLKGVNTEAFF
TRBJ1-2,TRBV6-5,CASSEGPIVQGYTF
TRBJ2-2,TRBV28,CASKTGPPGELFF